These T cell receptor beta chains were read from a single sample in a study of blood T cells in healthy people across ages. TCRdb used MiXCR to reprocess the 5' RACE reads, holding one entry per CDR3 protein. The data show some 1.5 million distinct CDR3 sequences, 28% seen once. The source material was blood. Every receptor here comes from a young woman in good health. Both conserved end residues are part of each CDR3. Fields, in order: J gene, D gene, V gene, clone size, CDR3 protein, CDR3 DNA. D genes are given only for firm matches. A row's size may be missing; if present it is once, few, many or a size class.

TRBJ2-2 TRBD2 TRBV5-1 - CASSLAWTSEGTGELFF TGCGCCAGCAGCTTGGCCTGGACTAGCGAGGGCACCGGGGAGCTGTTTTTT
TRBJ2-1 TRBD2 TRBV2 many CASSRRLAGSNEQFF TGTGCCAGCTCCCGGAGACTAGCGGGTTCAAATGAGCAGTTCTTC
TRBJ2-3 - TRBV9 few CASGQRQLVDTQYF TGTGCCAGCGGCCAGCGGCAGCTGGTAGATACGCAGTATTTT
TRBJ1-1 - TRBV28 - CASSSLAAEAFF TGTGCCAGCAGTTCTTTAGCGGCTGAAGCTTTCTTT
TRBJ2-5 TRBD2 TRBV10-3 - CAISEGGGARETQYF TGTGCCATCAGTGAAGGCGGGGGGGCCCGGGAGACCCAGTACTTC
TRBJ2-7 - TRBV18 - CASSPSTGGSYEQYF TGTGCCAGCTCACCTTCGACCGGTGGCTCCTACGAGCAGTACTTC
TRBJ2-5 TRBD1 TRBV12-3/TRBV12-4 many CASTPDRVTKTQYF TGTGCCAGCACCCCGGACAGGGTGACGAAGACCCAGTACTTC
TRBJ2-4 TRBD2 TRBV24-1 many CATSDGLAENIQYF TGTGCCACCAGTGATGGGCTAGCGGAAAACATTCAGTACTTC
TRBJ2-2 - TRBV6-5 - CASSPLGGSNTGELFF TGTGCCAGCAGTCCCCTAGGGGGAAGCAACACCGGGGAGCTGTTTTTT
TRBJ2-7 TRBD2 TRBV24-1 few CATSSLPGQLRLADSYEQYF TGTGCCACCAGCTCCTTACCGGGACAGCTACGACTAGCGGATTCCTACGAGCAGTACTTC
TRBJ2-1 TRBD2 TRBV6-2/TRBV6-3 - CASSYQAYGTSGGESYNEQFF TGTGCCAGCAGTTACCAGGCTTACGGGACTAGCGGGGGGGAGTCCTACAATGAGCAGTTCTTC
TRBJ1-4 - TRBV6-5 few CASRMDSTLNEKLFF TGTGCCAGCAGGATGGACAGCACCCTTAATGAAAAACTGTTTTTT
TRBJ1-5 - TRBV12-5 few CASGIVTNQPRHF TGTGCTAGTGGTATAGTAACCAATCAGCCCCGGCATTTT
TRBJ2-4 - TRBV9 few CASSVAPSRYNEQYF TGTGCCAGCAGCGTAGCCCCCTCGCGATACAATGAGCAGTACTTC
TRBJ2-3 TRBD2 TRBV5-1 - CASREGGGDTQYF TGCGCCAGCAGAGAGGGCGGGGGAGATACGCAGTATTTT
TRBJ2-7 - TRBV7-2 many CASSRRDGPYEQYF TGTGCCAGCAGCCGGAGGGACGGACCCTACGAGCAGTACTTC
TRBJ2-7 - TRBV20-1 many CSAGRIGGANYEQYF TGCAGTGCTGGCCGAATAGGGGGAGCGAACTACGAGCAGTACTTC
TRBJ1-2 - TRBV5-4 many CASSSGPDNYGYTF TGTGCCAGCAGCTCCGGACCGGATAACTATGGCTACACCTTC
TRBJ2-5 TRBD2 TRBV3-1 few CASNQDKGLAGAEETQYF TGTGCCAGCAACCAAGATAAGGGGCTAGCGGGGGCTGAAGAGACCCAGTACTTC
TRBJ2-7 - TRBV20-1 - CSTRERGGFSEQYF TGCAGTACTAGGGAGAGGGGGGGTTTCTCCGAGCAGTACTTC
TRBJ1-1 - TRBV12-3/TRBV12-4 few CASSPDIRVHAFF TGTGCCAGCAGCCCAGACATAAGAGTCCACGCTTTCTTT
TRBJ2-7 - TRBV21-1 few CASSSFRVCEQYF TGTGCCAGCAGCTCCTTCCGGGTCTGCGAGCAGTACTTC
TRBJ1-2 - TRBV30 - CAWRAHIIYGYTF TGTGCCTGGAGAGCACATATAATCTATGGCTACACCTTC
TRBJ2-3 - TRBV9 - CASSVEEALRADTQYF TGTGCCAGCAGCGTTGAGGAAGCCCTCAGGGCGGATACGCAGTATTTT
TRBJ2-1 - TRBV5-1 many CASSLAASTYNEQFF TGCGCCAGCAGCTTGGCGGCTAGTACCTACAATGAGCAGTTCTTC
TRBJ2-5 - TRBV29-1 few CSVAGEQGQTQYF TGCAGCGTCGCAGGGGAGCAGGGTCAGACCCAGTACTTC
TRBJ2-1 TRBD1 TRBV20-1 few CSAGAGTDNEQFF TGCAGTGCTGGAGCCGGGACAGACAATGAGCAGTTCTTC
TRBJ2-4 - TRBV10-2 few CASSGLEGLTKNIQYF TGCGCCAGCAGTGGGCTAGAAGGGTTAACCAAAAACATTCAGTACTTC
TRBJ1-1 TRBD1 TRBV5-1 - CASRIRGQNTEAFF TGCGCCAGCAGGATCAGGGGGCAGAACACTGAAGCTTTCTTT
TRBJ2-2 - TRBV4-2 few CASSQDRFAGELFF TGTGCCAGCAGCCAAGATCGGTTCGCCGGGGAGCTGTTTTTT
TRBJ1-1 - TRBV15 few CATSRGGRTLEGTEAFF TGTGCCACCAGCAGAGGAGGGAGGACGCTCGAAGGGACTGAAGCTTTCTTT
TRBJ2-7 - TRBV7-2 - CASSPGTGKSSSYNEQYF TGTGCCAGCAGCCCCGGGACGGGGAAAAGTAGCTCCTACAATGAGCAGTACTTC
TRBJ1-1 - TRBV12-3/TRBV12-4 - CASTGGTHWGTEAFF TGTGCCAGCACCGGAGGGACCCACTGGGGTACTGAAGCTTTCTTT
TRBJ2-7 - TRBV6-5 - CASTNSGDEQYF TGTGCCAGCACCAACTCGGGGGACGAGCAGTACTTC
TRBJ2-7 TRBD1 TRBV20-1 many CSALAQGAAYEQYF TGCAGTGCCCTAGCTCAGGGGGCGGCCTACGAGCAGTACTTC
TRBJ1-4 TRBD1 TRBV12-3/TRBV12-4 - CASSLTGEKLFF TGTGCCAGCAGCTTGACAGGGGAAAAACTGTTTTTT
TRBJ2-1 - TRBV10-3 - CASGWGDRETQFF TGTGCCAGCGGGTGGGGGGATCGAGAGACCCAGTTCTTC
TRBJ2-5 TRBD2 TRBV20-1 - CSARDQRGGAWETQYF TGCAGTGCTAGAGATCAGCGGGGGGGGGCGTGGGAGACCCAGTACTTC
TRBJ2-1 TRBD2 TRBV5-6 few CASSLGPGLAGDEQFF TGTGCCAGCAGCTTGGGGCCGGGACTAGCGGGAGATGAGCAGTTCTTC
TRBJ1-1 - TRBV4-3 - CASSHAVGDTETFF TGCGCCAGCAGCCACGCAGTAGGTGACACTGAAACTTTCTTT
TRBJ2-3 TRBD2 TRBV12-3/TRBV12-4 few CASRKGGASGNTQYF TGTGCCAGCAGAAAGGGGGGTGCTAGCGGGAATACGCAGTATTTT
TRBJ2-3 TRBD1 TRBV3-1 - CASSRWTGGRTDTQYF TGTGCCAGCAGCCGCTGGACAGGGGGACGCACAGATACGCAGTATTTT
TRBJ2-3 - TRBV7-9 - CASSLTLGADTQYF TGTGCCAGCAGCCTAACGTTGGGCGCAGATACGCAGTATTTT
TRBJ2-4 - TRBV3-1 few CASSQDPRDIQYF TGTGCCAGCAGCCAAGATCCCAGGGACATTCAGTACTTC
TRBJ2-1 - TRBV12-3/TRBV12-4 - CASSLTRPLWDEQFF TGTGCCAGCAGTTTAACTAGGCCTCTTTGGGATGAGCAGTTCTTC
TRBJ1-6 - TRBV7-2 - CASSFSSWNSPLHF TGTGCCAGCAGCTTCTCATCATGGAATTCACCCCTCCACTTT
TRBJ1-5 - TRBV21-1 few CASKKANQPQHF TGTGCCAGCAAGAAGGCCAATCAGCCCCAGCATTTT
TRBJ2-6 - TRBV5-1 - CASSFSGLPLGANVLTF TGCGCCAGCAGCTTTTCAGGACTCCCCCTTGGGGCCAACGTCCTGACTTTC
TRBJ2-7 TRBD2 TRBV5-1 many CASSLAAGVSYEQYF TGCGCCAGCAGCTTGGCAGCGGGGGTTTCCTACGAGCAGTACTTC